The rows below give T cell receptor beta chains drawn from one sample of a study of T cell repertoires in cytomegalovirus infection. Using its own MiXCR run on the reads, TCRdb lists one record per CDR3 protein. The top ten hold 24% of the sample, which has almost 550,000 distinct CDR3 sequences, 15% to 20% seen once. Material for sequencing was CD8+ T cells from PBMCs. Source of these receptors: a human donor in good health (CMV status not recorded). Some clones in this sample may be carry-over from other donors' samples. Each CDR3 is given with its conserved first and last residue. D genes are given only for firm matches. Not every row has a clone size; where given, it reads once, few, many or a size class.

V: TRBV7-8
D: TRBD2
J: TRBJ2-1
size: many
CDR3: CASNTRAGEGNEQFF
DNA: TGTGCCAGCAATACGAGGGCGGGAGAGGGCAATGAGCAGTTCTTC

V: TRBV12-3/TRBV12-4
D: NA
J: TRBJ1-2
size: few
CDR3: CASRPPDPGPRGNGYTF
DNA: TGTGCCAGCAGGCCCCCGGATCCGGGCCCTCGGGGAAATGGCTACACCTTC

V: TRBV4-1
D: NA
J: TRBJ1-4
size: many
CDR3: CASSQDLGDEKLFF
DNA: TGCGCCAGCAGCCAAGATCTCGGGGATGAAAAACTGTTTTTT

V: TRBV7-3
D: NA
J: TRBJ1-1
size: many
CDR3: CASSLQTGTEAFF
DNA: TGTGCCAGCAGCTTACAAACGGGAACTGAAGCTTTCTTT

V: TRBV19
D: TRBD2
J: TRBJ2-1
size: few
CDR3: CASSIDGTSGGAFVEQFF
DNA: TGTGCCAGTAGTATAGACGGGACTAGCGGGGGGGCCTTCGTTGAGCAGTTCTTC

V: TRBV5-1
D: NA
J: TRBJ1-1
size: few
CDR3: CASSPRLNSRGWDTEAFF
DNA: TGCGCCAGCAGCCCTCGACTTAATAGCCGGGGATGGGACACTGAAGCTTTCTTT

V: TRBV15
D: TRBD1
J: TRBJ1-1
size: NA
CDR3: CATSGLTGADTEAFF
DNA: TGTGCCACCAGCGGACTTACAGGGGCGGACACTGAAGCTTTCTTT

V: TRBV28
D: TRBD2
J: TRBJ2-2
size: few
CDR3: CASSLIAGVAGELFF
DNA: TGTGCCAGCAGTTTAATAGCGGGAGTGGCCGGGGAGCTGTTTTTT

V: TRBV6-2/TRBV6-3
D: TRBD2
J: TRBJ2-1
size: many
CDR3: CASIPRELAGNEQFF
DNA: TGTGCCAGCATCCCTAGGGAACTAGCGGGAAATGAGCAGTTCTTC

V: TRBV7-8
D: TRBD1
J: TRBJ2-7
size: many
CDR3: CASSLVPTGDHEQYF
DNA: TGTGCCAGCAGCTTAGTCCCCACAGGGGACCACGAGCAGTACTTC

V: TRBV27
D: TRBD1
J: TRBJ2-7
size: many
CDR3: CASSPRDRSSYEQYF
DNA: TGTGCCAGCAGTCCCCGGGACAGGAGTTCCTACGAGCAGTACTTC

V: TRBV9
D: NA
J: TRBJ2-7
size: few
CDR3: CASSRGGTDYEQYF
DNA: TGTGCCAGCAGCCGAGGGGGAACGGACTACGAGCAGTACTTC

V: TRBV4-1
D: TRBD1
J: TRBJ1-2
size: few
CDR3: CASSQGTGDGYTF
DNA: TGCGCCAGCAGCCAAGGGACAGGGGATGGCTACACCTTC

V: TRBV19
D: TRBD1
J: TRBJ1-5
size: few
CDR3: CASSDRDSLNQPQHF
DNA: TGTGCCAGTAGCGACAGGGACAGCCTCAATCAGCCCCAGCATTTT

V: TRBV19
D: NA
J: TRBJ1-2
size: few
CDR3: CASSIWGPLYGYTF
DNA: TGTGCCAGTAGTATCTGGGGGCCACTTTATGGCTACACCTTC

V: TRBV4-2
D: NA
J: TRBJ2-1
size: many
CDR3: CASSQESGTGRAYNEQFF
DNA: TGTGCCAGCAGCCAAGAATCGGGTACAGGGCGAGCTTACAATGAGCAGTTCTTC

V: TRBV11-2
D: TRBD1
J: TRBJ2-7
size: many
CDR3: CASSIGTGSLYEQYF
DNA: TGTGCCAGCAGCATCGGGACAGGGAGTCTATACGAGCAGTACTTC

V: TRBV20-1
D: NA
J: TRBJ1-1
size: NA
CDR3: CSASGDESTEAFF
DNA: TGCAGTGCTAGTGGGGACGAGTCCACTGAAGCTTTCTTT